One sample yielded the 15 T cell receptor beta chains listed below, sequenced in a study of T cell responses to AZD1222 COVID-19 vaccine. Assay used: immunoSEQ multiplex PCR; TCRdb lists only in-frame clones, some missing. Of tens of thousands of clones listed, 90% are singletons. The sample consisted of peripheral blood, taken 28 days after the second AZD1222 dose. The source is an adult who received the AZD1222 COVID-19 vaccine.

This chain connects TRBV5-5 to TRBJ1-3; D is undetermined. V was pared by 0 bases and J by 0 bases, with 10 bases between. This CDR3 has 16 amino acids. Germline values: CDR1 SGHKS, CDR2 YYEKEE (reference sequence). CDR3 nucleotides: TGTGCCAGCAGCTTGGCCGGCACCTTCTCTGGAAACACCATATATTTT. Its translation: CASSLAGTFSGNTIYF.

The rearrangement joins TRBV2 to TRBJ2-1; tentatively, D is TRBD2 (7 bases). V was clipped by 7 bases and J by 9 bases, with 19 bases between them. The length of the CDR3 is 14 residues. The germline V gene has CDR1 SNHLY and CDR2 FYNNEI. The CDR3 spells CASIPAGPRGEQFF. CDR3 coding DNA: TGTGCCAGCATTCCAGCGGGGCCCAGGGGTGAGCAGTTCTTC. Supplemented by reference TRBV2 and TRBJ2-1, the full variable domain reads EPEVTQTPSHQVTQMGQEVILRCVPISNHLYFYWYRQILGQKVEFLVSFYNNEISEKSEIFDDQFSVERPDGSNFTLKIRSTKLEDSAMYFCASIPAGPRGEQFFGPGTRLTVL.

The J gene is TRBJ2-5, the V gene TRBV5-1; 16 bases fit TRBD2. In germline, CDR1 is SGHRS, CDR2 YFSETQ. The junction had 5 bases not matched to a gene; V was cut back by 6 bases and J by 3 bases. This CDR3 is 16 amino acids long. The CDR3 DNA reads as TGCGCCAGCACCCCCGGGACTAGCGGGGGGGAAGAGACCCAGTACTTC. Amino acids: CASTPGTSGGEETQYF.

The chain's CDR3 is CASSLFRNTEAFF. Written as DNA, the CDR3 is TGTGCCAGCAGTTTATTTCGGAACACTGAAGCTTTCTTT. The rearrangement uses TRBV28 and TRBJ1-1; the D is unclear. CDR1 is MDHEN and CDR2 is SYDVKM in the germline V gene. The CDR3 consists of 13 residues. Deletions cut 1 base from V and 1 base from J, with 4 bases between.

The chain employs TRBV27 and TRBJ1-5; no clear D gene. CDR1 and CDR2 (germline): MNHEY, SMNVEV (reference sequence). Trimming took off 2 bases at V and 5 bases at J, with 13 bases between the two ends. This CDR3 has 15 amino acids. The CDR3 DNA reads as TGTGCCAGCAGTTTACGGGGTGAGGTTGATCAGCCCCAGCATTTT. This translates into CASSLRGEVDQPQHF.

The J gene is TRBJ1-2, the V gene TRBV30; D gene ambiguous. V lost 4 bases, J lost 2 bases, and 11 bases lay in between. Germline V gene data show CDR1 as GTSNPN and CDR2 as SVGIG (reference sequence). The CDR3 has 13 residues. DNA of the CDR3: TGTGCCTGGACCCTATCACTAAACTATGGCTACACCTTC. This encodes CAWTLSLNYGYTF.

This clone was recorded once. V usage is TRBV28 and J usage is TRBJ2-7, with D possibly TRBD1 on 6 matching bases. Germline CDR1 reads MDHEN; CDR2 reads SYDVKM. This CDR3 spans 15 amino acids. V gave up 9 bases and J gave up 2 bases, with 20 bases separating them. CDR3 amino acids: CASCDEGVGTYEQYF. The CDR3, as DNA: TGTGCCAGTTGCGATGAGGGGGTTGGGACCTACGAGCAGTACTTC.

V gene TRBV3-1 (or the pseudogene TRBV3-2) combines with J gene TRBJ2-7; 11 nucleotides line up with TRBD2. Germline values: CDR1 LGHDT, CDR2 YNNKEL (reference sequence). The junction had 6 bases not matched to a gene; V was cut back by 4 bases and J by 7 bases. The CDR3 is 14 amino acids. DNA of the CDR3: TGTGCCAGCAGCCTTAGCGGGGGGGCCGGAGAGCAGTACTTC. Its translation: CASSLSGGAGEQYF.

CDR3: CASSFLGRGSEFYGYTF. The CDR3 DNA is TGTGCCAGCAGTTTTTTGGGCAGGGGATCGGAGTTCTATGGCTACACCTTC. The rearrangement links TRBV28 to TRBJ1-2, with D perhaps TRBD1 (6 bases). Germline CDR1 MDHEN, CDR2 SYDVKM. The length of the CDR3 is 17 residues. V gave up 3 bases and J gave up 4 bases, with 21 bases separating them.

Only one count was recorded for this clone. The CDR3 loop is CASSLALAGPSTDTQYF. Written as DNA, the CDR3 is TGTGCCAGCAGCTTGGCACTAGCGGGGCCGAGCACAGATACGCAGTATTTT. The chain couples TRBV5-5 to TRBJ2-3; 10 bases fit TRBD2. The CDR3 runs 17 residues. V trimming: 0 bases; J trimming: 0 bases; junction bases outside the gene matches: 4. Germline V CDR1 and CDR2: SGHKS, YYEKEE (reference sequence).

This chain uses TRBV30 with TRBJ1-1; D is undetermined. The ends were cut back, 1 base at V and 4 bases at J, with 7 bases in the middle. This CDR3 contains 12 residues. Germline assignment: CDR1 GTSNPN and CDR2 SVGIG (reference sequence). CDR3 coding DNA: TGTGCCTGGAGTGAGAGGCCCACTGAAGCTTTCTTT. This codes for CAWSERPTEAFF.

V usage is TRBV7-2 and J usage is TRBJ2-7; D possibly uses TRBD1 or TRBD2 (6 bases each). The CDR3 is 14 amino acids. The V and J ends lost 1 base and 0 bases respectively, with 7 bases between them. Germline V gives CDR1 SGHTA, CDR2 FQGNSA. The DNA for the CDR3 is TGTGCCAGCAGCTTAGGGGGGGCCTCCTACGAGCAGTACTTC. It translates to CASSLGGASYEQYF.

The rearrangement links TRBV28 to TRBJ2-7, with D uncertain. Trimming stripped 1 base from V and 5 bases from J, with 9 bases between. This CDR3 contains 13 residues. Germline lookup yields CDR1 MDHEN and CDR2 SYDVKM. The CDR3 region is CASSLSTRNEQYF. The CDR3 region has the DNA TGTGCCAGCAGTTTATCAACAAGGAACGAGCAGTACTTC.

This clone is a singleton in its sample. The gene calls are TRBV5-1 and TRBJ1-1, with 12 bases matching TRBD1. Germline V CDR1 and CDR2: SGHRS, YFSETQ. Trimming cost V 4 bases and J 0 bases; bases outside gene matches: 7. The CDR3 extends over 17 amino acids. CDR3 sequence reads: CASSPRGTGGVNTEAFF. Written as DNA, the CDR3 is TGCGCCAGCAGCCCCCGCGGGACAGGGGGCGTGAACACTGAAGCTTTCTTT. Filled out from reference TRBV5-1 and TRBJ1-1, the complete variable domain reads KAGVTQTPRYLIKTRGQQVTLSCSPISGHRSVSWYQQTPGQGLQFLFEYFSETQRNKGNFPGRFSGRQFSNSRSEMNVSTLELGDSALYLCASSPRGTGGVNTEAFFGQGTRLTVV.

The gene calls are TRBV20-1 and TRBJ1-5, with a weak D call TRBD1 (5 bases). The CDR3 sequence is 11 residues long. Germline lookup yields CDR1 DFQATT and CDR2 SNEGSKA (reference sequence). Between the trimmed V and J ends, which lost 3 bases and 7 bases, there was a span of 7 bases. CDR3 coding DNA: TGCAGTGCTAGCCGGGGCCAGCCCCAGCATTTT. Its protein is CSASRGQPQHF.